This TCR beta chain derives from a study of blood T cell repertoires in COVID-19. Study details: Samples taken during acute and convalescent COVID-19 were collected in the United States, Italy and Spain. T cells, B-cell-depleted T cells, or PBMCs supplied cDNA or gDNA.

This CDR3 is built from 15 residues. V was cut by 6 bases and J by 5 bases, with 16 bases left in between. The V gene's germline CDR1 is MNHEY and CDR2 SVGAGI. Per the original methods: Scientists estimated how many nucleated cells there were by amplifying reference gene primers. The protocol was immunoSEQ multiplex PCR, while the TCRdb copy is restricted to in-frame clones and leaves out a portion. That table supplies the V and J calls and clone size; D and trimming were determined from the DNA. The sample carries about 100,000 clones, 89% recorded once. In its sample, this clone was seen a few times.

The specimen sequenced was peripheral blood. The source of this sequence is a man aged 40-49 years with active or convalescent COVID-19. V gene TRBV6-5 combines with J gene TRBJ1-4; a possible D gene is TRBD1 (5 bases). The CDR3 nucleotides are TGTGCCAGCAGGTCCCGGAGGGGCAAAAATGAAAAACTGTTTTTT. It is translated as CASRSRRGKNEKLFF.